The 21 T cell receptor beta chains below were found in one sample sequenced in a study of T cell responses to AZD1222 COVID-19 vaccine. Data came from immunoSEQ multiplex PCR; TCRdb stores just in-frame clones and leaves some out. The sample carries 65,000 to 80,000 clones, 83% recorded once. The sample in question was peripheral blood, obtained 28 days after the second AZD1222 dose. Receptors originate from an adult who received the AZD1222 COVID-19 vaccine.

The chain recombines TRBV19 with TRBJ2-1, with unresolved D. Germline CDR1 and CDR2: LNHDA and SQIVND (reference sequence). This CDR3 has 13 amino acids. V was shortened by 5 bases and J by 2 bases, with 7 bases between the two germline ends. The CDR3 region has the DNA TGTGCCAGTAGTTTCCAGGCCTACAATGAGCAGTTCTTC. Amino acids: CASSFQAYNEQFF.

This chain uses TRBV7-2 with TRBJ2-1; 11 nucleotides line up with TRBD2. Germline CDR1 is SGHTA and CDR2 is FQGNSA. Trimming removed 1 base from V and 9 bases from J; junction bases left unmatched: 11. This CDR3 is 17 amino acids long. Here the CDR3 DNA reads TGTGCCAGCAGCTTAGACGCGGGTAGCGGGAGGGGTGGTGAGCAGTTCTTC. Translating it yields CASSLDAGSGRGGEQFF.

V is TRBV19 and J is TRBJ2-7; either TRBD1 or TRBD2 may supply D (5 bases each). The CDR3 spans 17 residues. Trimming left V 5 bases short and J 0 bases short, with 20 bases between. Looked up from germline, CDR1 is LNHDA and CDR2 is SQIVND (reference sequence). The CDR3 is CASSSFAWDASSYEQYF. The CDR3 coding sequence is TGTGCCAGTAGTTCATTCGCATGGGACGCCAGCTCCTACGAGCAGTACTTC.

V usage is TRBV5-6 and J usage is TRBJ1-3, with 8 bases matching TRBD1. Germline lookup yields CDR1 SGHDT and CDR2 YYEEEE. The CDR3 has 18 amino acids. J was trimmed by 0 bases and V by 3 bases; bases with no gene match: 11. The CDR3 nucleotides are TGTGCCAGCAGCTACAATGGGCGGGACAGGAGCTCTGGAAACACCATATATTTT. Protein: CASSYNGRDRSSGNTIYF.

This clone has more than one count but fewer than ten. The genes are TRBV29-1 and TRBJ1-2; D is ambiguous. This CDR3 contains 11 residues. CDR1 and CDR2 from the germline V gene are SQVTM and ANQGSEA. V dropped 7 bases and J dropped 4 bases, with 10 bases sitting between them. In DNA form, the CDR3 reads TGCAGCGCCCAGGACGTCTATGGCTACACCTTC. Translating gives CSAQDVYGYTF.

The rearrangement joins TRBV18 to TRBJ2-2; D is unclear. CDR3 size: 12 residues. V was clipped by 2 bases and J by 5 bases, with 3 bases between them. CDR1 KGHSH and CDR2 LQKENI come from the germline V gene. The CDR3 region is CASSPRTGELFF. The CDR3 region has the DNA TGTGCCAGCTCACCAAGGACCGGGGAGCTGTTTTTT.

This clone was observed once. The V call is TRBV19, the J call TRBJ2-1, with D maybe TRBD1 (6 bases). This CDR3 has 12 residues. The germline V gene encodes CDR1 LNHDA and CDR2 SQIVND (reference sequence). Trimming stripped 7 bases from V and 8 bases from J, with 12 bases between. In DNA, the CDR3 is TGTGCCAGTAAGAACAGGGTCGATGAGCAGTTCTTC. Translated: CASKNRVDEQFF.

This rearrangement joins TRBV19 to TRBJ1-4, with D possibly TRBD1 on 6 matching bases. This CDR3 region has 14 residues. The germline CDR1 and CDR2 sequences are LNHDA and SQIVND (reference sequence). The germline V and J ends were trimmed by 5 bases and 6 bases, with 13 bases remaining between them. CDR3 loop: CASSWGGRDEKLFF. The CDR3, as DNA: TGTGCCAGTAGTTGGGGGGGCCGGGATGAAAAACTGTTTTTT.

There are a few counts of this clone. This chain joins TRBV9 and TRBJ1-3; no definite D call. The CDR3 length is 16 residues. Deletions cut 2 bases from V and 0 bases from J, with 12 bases between. The germline V gene encodes CDR1 SGDLS and CDR2 YYNGEE. The CDR3: CASSVGDGFSGNTIYF. CDR3 coding DNA: TGTGCCAGCAGCGTGGGCGACGGGTTCTCTGGAAACACCATATATTTT.

This rearrangement joins TRBV21-1 to TRBJ2-7. TRBV21-1 is a pseudogene segment. CDR3 length: 14 residues. CDR3 coding DNA: TGTGCCAGCAGCAAAGCTGACCCTTTCTACGAGCAGTACTTC. Its translation: CASSKADPFYEQYF.

The chain has TRBV28 and TRBJ1-2, with a possible D match to TRBD1 (5 bases). This CDR3 is 13 amino acids long. Germline assignment: CDR1 MDHEN and CDR2 SYDVKM. The CDR3 nucleotides read TGTGCTACCAGGGAGGGGCGGGACTATGGCTACACCTTC. Translating it yields CATREGRDYGYTF.

This clone showed up just a few times. The CDR3 loop reads CASSQNDAYTQYF. CDR3 bases: TGTGCCAGCAGCCAAAACGACGCTTATACGCAGTATTTT. The V call is TRBV14, the J call TRBJ2-3; unclear D gene. CDR1 and CDR2 (germline): SGHDN, FVKESK. This CDR3 has 13 residues. V lost 2 bases, J lost 7 bases, and 10 bases lay in between.

The chain employs TRBV6-5 and TRBJ1-1; 7 bases align to TRBD1. The length of the CDR3 is 11 residues. The trim removed 6 bases at V and 11 bases at J, leaving 6 bases unmatched. Germline V lookup: CDR1 MNHEY, CDR2 SVGAGI. The chain's CDR3 is CASRRQGRAFF. The CDR3 DNA follows: TGTGCCAGCAGGCGACAGGGACGGGCTTTCTTT.

The chain links TRBV19 to TRBJ1-5; no clear D gene. V lost 2 bases and J lost 5, with 19 bases in between. This CDR3 is 17 amino acids long. Germline CDR1 LNHDA, CDR2 SQIVND (reference sequence). In nucleotides, the CDR3 is TGTGCCAGTAGTATATTCGATAGGAGGAAAGCTTATCAGCCCCAGCATTTT. Translated: CASSIFDRRKAYQPQHF.

CDR3 DNA sequence: TGTGCCAGCAGCTTAACCTCAGGGAGCACTGAAGCTTTCTTT. Translated: CASSLTSGSTEAFF. The chain couples TRBV11-2 to TRBJ1-1; D is perhaps TRBD1 (5 bases). Germline CDR1 reads SGHAT; CDR2 reads FQNNGV. The CDR3 runs to 14 residues. The V end lost 2 bases, the J end lost 4 bases, and 11 bases lay between the germline ends.

The chain has TRBV7-8 and TRBJ1-1; D perhaps matches TRBD1 (6 bases). Germline lookup yields CDR1 SGHVS and CDR2 FQNEAQ. The CDR3 totals 14 residues. V dropped 3 bases and J dropped 4 bases, with 12 bases sitting between them. The DNA for the CDR3 is TGTGCCAGCAGCTTGACAGGTTTCTCCACTGAAGCTTTCTTT. Encoded protein: CASSLTGFSTEAFF. The entire variable domain, with the rest obtained from reference TRBV7-8 and TRBJ1-1, is as follows: GAGVSQSPRYKVAKRGQDVALRCDPISGHVSLFWYQQALGQGPEFLTYFQNEAQLDKSGLPSDRFFAERPEGSVSTLKIQRTQQEDSAVYLCASSLTGFSTEAFFGQGTRLTVV.

Only a few counts were recorded for this clone. The chain employs TRBV9 and TRBJ2-2; TRBD2 matches at 10 bases. The length of the CDR3 is 15 residues. Germline V lookup: CDR1 SGDLS, CDR2 YYNGEE. With 3 bases clipped from V and 3 bases from J, the junction kept 2 bases outside the gene matches. The CDR3 sequence is CASSASGSHTGELFF. The CDR3 DNA reads TGTGCCAGCAGCGCTAGCGGGAGTCACACCGGGGAGCTGTTTTTT.

The rearrangement uses TRBV27 and TRBJ1-1, with D unresolved. The CDR3 length is 13 residues. V dropped 8 bases and J dropped 0 bases, with 10 bases sitting between them. From germline, CDR1 is MNHEY and CDR2 SMNVEV (reference sequence). CDR3: CASGGVMNTEAFF. The CDR3 DNA follows: TGTGCCAGCGGCGGGGTAATGAACACTGAAGCTTTCTTT.

In its sample, this clone was seen once. The V gene is TRBV20-1, the J gene TRBJ1-5; D ambiguous. Germline lookup yields CDR1 DFQATT and CDR2 SNEGSKA (reference sequence). This CDR3 spans 12 amino acids. V shed 8 bases and J shed 4 bases, with 12 bases lying between them. CDR3 coding DNA: TGCAGTCCAAGTGGAGAGAATCAGCCCCAGCATTTT. Encoded protein: CSPSGENQPQHF.

J is TRBJ2-2 and V is TRBV3-1 (or the pseudogene TRBV3-2); 7 bases align to TRBD2. The CDR3 contains 16 residues. Germline V CDR1 and CDR2: LGHDT, YNNKEL (reference sequence). With V trimmed by 5 bases and J by 6 bases, 12 bases remained unmatched. CDR3 in amino acids: CASSFHSGTNPGELFF. DNA for the CDR3: TGTGCCAGCAGCTTCCATTCAGGGACTAATCCCGGGGAGCTGTTTTTT.

The chain combines TRBV27 with TRBJ1-2, with 10 bases matching TRBD1. Trimming cost V 3 bases and J 2 bases; bases outside gene matches: 3. The CDR3 totals 15 residues. Per the germline V gene, CDR1 is MNHEY and CDR2 is SMNVEV (reference sequence). The CDR3 nucleotides are TGTGCCAGCAGTTTCACGGGACAGGGGAACTATGGCTACACCTTC. This translates into CASSFTGQGNYGYTF.